Below are 2 T cell receptor beta chains sequenced from a single sample in a study of tumor and adjacent non-tumor tissue in lung cancer. The template was RNA from unsorted bulk tissue. A modified ARM-PCR protocol with three rounds of nested PCR amplified TCRbeta. One entry per CDR3 protein, called by TCRdb with MiXCR from the multiplex PCR reads. This table has roughly 75,000 distinct CDR3 sequences, roughly 80% appearing once. The sample was lung tumor tissue. All receptors derive from a woman aged 45-59 years with non-small cell lung cancer.

The rearrangement links TRBV5-6 to TRBJ2-7; no firm D call. V lost 0 bases and J 1 base, leaving 8 bases between the germline ends. CDR1 is SGHDT and CDR2 is YYEEEE in the germline V gene. There are 14 residues in the CDR3. The CDR3 region has the DNA TGTGCCAGCAGCTTGGTGGTACTATCCTACGAGCAGTACTTC. As protein: CASSLVVLSYEQYF.

A remark on this clonotype: At one end, the junction sequence differs from germline, possibly due to a read error. The V and J genes are TRBV6-1 and TRBJ1-5; 12 bases align to TRBD1. Per the germline V gene, CDR1 is MNHNS and CDR2 is SASEGT. The CDR3 extends over 19 amino acids. CDR3 in DNA: TGTGCCAGCAGGGTCCCCGGGACAGGGGGCTCGGGGAGCAATCAGCCGCAGCATTTT. Protein product: CASRVPGTGGSGSNQPQHF.